The 32 T cell receptor beta chains listed next were all sequenced from one sample in a study of blood T cell repertoires in COVID-19. Sequencing used immunoSEQ multiplex PCR; TCRdb keeps in-frame clones, though not all of them. The table lists 9,500 to 11,000 clones, nearly 90% of them singletons. The sample was peripheral blood. Every receptor here comes from a human donor in a cohort sampled during active COVID-19.

The rearrangement joins TRBV18 to TRBJ2-5; no definite D call. This CDR3 is 11 amino acids long. The ends were cut back, 6 bases at V and 5 bases at J, with 7 bases in the middle. CDR1 and CDR2 (germline): KGHSH, LQKENI. CDR3 nucleotide sequence: TGTGCCAGCTCCCAGTTGGAGACCCAGTACTTC. This codes for CASSQLETQYF. Looking up the rest from reference TRBV18 and TRBJ2-5 gives the full variable domain: NAGVMQNPRHLVRRRGQEARLRCSPMKGHSHVYWYRQLPEEGLKFMVYLQKENIIDESGMPKERFSAEFPKEGPSILRIQQVVRGDSAAYFCASSQLETQYFGPGTRLLVL.

The rearrangement joins TRBV9 to TRBJ2-5; possibly TRBD1 for D (6 bases). The CDR3 is 15 residues long. V lost 4 bases and J 5 bases, leaving 18 bases between the germline ends. The germline CDR1 and CDR2 sequences are SGDLS and YYNGEE. CDR3 amino acids: CASSPRVGRGETQYF. The CDR3 bases are TGTGCCAGCAGCCCCCGTGTGGGTAGGGGGGAGACCCAGTACTTC.

The chain has TRBV6-5 and TRBJ1-2; a possible D gene is TRBD1 (6 bases). V gave up 7 bases and J gave up 4 bases, with 13 bases separating them. CDR3 length: 13 amino acids. CDR1 MNHEY and CDR2 SVGAGI come from the germline V gene. The CDR3: CASTTGQFYGYTF. The CDR3 bases are TGTGCCAGCACTACCGGACAGTTCTATGGCTACACCTTC.

The chain has TRBV3-1 (or the pseudogene TRBV3-2) and TRBJ2-3; TRBD1 agrees at 8 bases. Trimming cost V 6 bases and J 9 bases; bases outside gene matches: 5. Germline CDR1 reads LGHDT; CDR2 reads YNNKEL (reference sequence). This CDR3 has 12 residues. The CDR3 sequence: CASRDRVGTQYF. CDR3 nucleotides: TGTGCCAGCAGGGACAGGGTAGGGACGCAGTATTTT.

The V and J genes are TRBV19 and TRBJ2-2; 8 positions match TRBD2. The germline CDR1 and CDR2 sequences are LNHDA and SQIVND (reference sequence). The CDR3 has 17 amino acids. Trimming removed 8 bases from V and 4 bases from J; junction bases left unmatched: 15. The CDR3 reads CASSRGVGGASTGELFF. CDR3 DNA sequence: TGTGCCAGTTCCCGTGGGGTCGGGGGGGCAAGCACCGGGGAGCTGTTTTTT.

V is TRBV28 and J is TRBJ2-1; no clear D. Trimming stripped 6 bases from V and 2 bases from J, with 11 bases between. This CDR3 comprises 14 residues. From germline, CDR1 is MDHEN and CDR2 SYDVKM. CDR3 sequence reads: CASRSSGPYNEQFF. CDR3 in DNA: TGTGCCAGCAGGTCCTCTGGGCCCTACAATGAGCAGTTCTTC. Based on the CDR3 plus reference TRBV28 and TRBJ2-1, the full variable domain is DVKVTQSSRYLVKRTGEKVFLECVQDMDHENMFWYRQDPGLGLRLIYFSYDVKMKEKGDIPEGYSVSREKKERFSLILESASTNQTSMYLCASRSSGPYNEQFFGPGTRLTVL.

The chain carries TRBV5-4 and TRBJ2-3; 9 positions match TRBD2. V dropped 1 base and J dropped 0; count of bases not matched to a gene: 9. Germline CDR1 and CDR2: SGHNT and YYREEE (reference sequence). The length of the CDR3 is 18 residues. The CDR3 region has the DNA TGTGCCAGCAGCTTGACCCTACTAGCGGGTTATAGCACAGATACGCAGTATTTT. It encodes CASSLTLLAGYSTDTQYF.

The V call is TRBV12-3 or TRBV12-4, the J call TRBJ1-6; TRBD1 matches 7 bases. V lost 6 bases and J lost 7; bases outside the gene matches: 0. CDR3 length: 12 amino acids. CDR3 coding DNA: TGTGCCAGCAGGACAGGGAATTCACCCCTCCACTTT. This codes for CASRTGNSPLHF.

V and J are TRBV30 and TRBJ1-4; D remains ambiguous. Germline V CDR1 and CDR2: GTSNPN, SVGIG (reference sequence). V lost 2 bases to trimming and J lost 8 bases, with 6 bases between them. CDR3 length: 11 residues. CDR3 sequence: CAWSIREKLFF. The CDR3 coding sequence is TGTGCCTGGAGTATCAGGGAAAAACTGTTTTTT. Variable domain in full (rest from reference TRBV30 and TRBJ1-4): SQTIHQWPATLVQPVGSPLSLECTVEGTSNPNLYWYRQAAGRGLQLLFYSVGIGQISSEVPQNLSASRPQDRQFILSSKKLLLSDSGFYLCAWSIREKLFFGSGTQLSVL.

V and J are TRBV28 and TRBJ1-6; D perhaps matches TRBD1 (6 bases). V dropped 5 bases and J dropped 9 bases, with 11 bases sitting between them. This CDR3 is 13 amino acids long. The germline V gene has CDR1 MDHEN and CDR2 SYDVKM. CDR3 DNA sequence: TGTGCCAGCAGTCTCCCGGACAGTTCACCCCTCCACTTT. Residues: CASSLPDSSPLHF.

The chain couples TRBV12-3 or TRBV12-4 to TRBJ2-1, with D uncertain. The CDR3 consists of 13 residues. The germline V and J ends were trimmed by 7 bases and 9 bases, with 16 bases remaining between them. The CDR3 sequence is CASNQEVTGEQFF. The DNA of the CDR3 is TGTGCCAGCAACCAAGAGGTGACTGGTGAGCAGTTCTTC.

A single count supports this clone. The chain joins TRBV19 to TRBJ1-5; D is perhaps TRBD1 (6 bases). The germline V gene has CDR1 LNHDA and CDR2 SQIVND (reference sequence). The V end was cut by 4 bases, the J end by 3 bases, with 13 bases between. CDR3 size: 15 residues. For the CDR3, the DNA is TGTGCCAGTAGTACCCAGGACAGCCTCAATCAGCCCCAGCATTTT. It encodes CASSTQDSLNQPQHF.

V and J are TRBV18 and TRBJ1-2, with 10 nucleotides matching TRBD1. From germline, CDR1 is KGHSH and CDR2 LQKENI. The CDR3 is 14 amino acids. The V and J ends lost 6 bases and 6 bases, in that order; junction bases with no gene match: 7. This CDR3 is CASSRETGGDGYTF. The CDR3, as DNA: TGTGCCAGCTCCCGAGAGACAGGGGGCGATGGCTACACCTTC. Combining the CDR3 with reference TRBV18 and TRBJ1-2 gives the whole variable domain NAGVMQNPRHLVRRRGQEARLRCSPMKGHSHVYWYRQLPEEGLKFMVYLQKENIIDESGMPKERFSAEFPKEGPSILRIQQVVRGDSAAYFCASSRETGGDGYTFGSGTRLTVV.

The rearrangement uses TRBV14 and TRBJ2-3; D gene uncertain. Trimming took 2 bases from V and 3 from J, leaving 3 bases between them. CDR1 and CDR2 from the germline V gene are SGHDN and FVKESK. CDR3 length: 12 amino acids. CDR3 bases: TGTGCCAGCAGCCAACAAACAGATACGCAGTATTTT. It encodes CASSQQTDTQYF.

The rearrangement joins TRBV3-1 (or the pseudogene TRBV3-2) to TRBJ2-7; 9 nucleotides agree with TRBD1. Trimming cost V 4 bases and J 5 bases; bases outside gene matches: 3. The germline gives CDR1 LGHDT, CDR2 YNNKEL (reference sequence). The CDR3 extends over 13 amino acids. CDR3 sequence reads: CASSRQGVNEQYF. CDR3 DNA sequence: TGTGCCAGCAGCCGACAGGGGGTAAACGAGCAGTACTTC.

The chain combines TRBV6-2 or TRBV6-3 with TRBJ2-7; 8 bases are shared with TRBD2. J lost 6 bases, V lost 2 bases, and 6 bases had no gene match. The germline V gene encodes CDR1 MNHEY and CDR2 SVGEGT. This CDR3 region has 14 residues. The CDR3 loop is CASSYHGGAFEQYF. In nucleotides, the CDR3 is TGTGCCAGCAGTTACCACGGGGGGGCCTTCGAGCAGTACTTC.

The chain combines TRBV30 with TRBJ2-3; no firm D call. The germline gives CDR1 GTSNPN, CDR2 SVGIG (reference sequence). The CDR3 totals 13 residues. Trimming took 2 bases from V and 2 from J, leaving 8 bases between them. The CDR3: CAWSRGATDTQYF. Written as DNA, the CDR3 is TGTGCCTGGAGTCGAGGAGCCACAGATACGCAGTATTTT.

This clone is a singleton in its sample. The chain joins TRBV4-1 to TRBJ1-1; D call uncertain. The CDR3 sequence is 14 residues long. The germline V and J ends were trimmed by 0 bases and 5 bases, with 10 bases remaining between them. CDR1 is MGHRA and CDR2 is YSYEKL in the germline V gene. CDR3 protein: CASSQDRLGTEAFF. The CDR3 nucleotides are TGCGCCAGCAGCCAAGACAGACTCGGAACTGAAGCTTTCTTT.

The J gene is TRBJ2-5, the V gene TRBV3-1 (or the pseudogene TRBV3-2); D is uncertain. V was trimmed by 1 base and J by 1 base, leaving 4 bases between them. CDR1 is LGHDT, CDR2 YNNKEL, per germline (reference sequence). The CDR3 extends over 13 amino acids. The CDR3, as DNA: TGTGCCAGCAGCCAAGCCGGCCAAGAGACCCAGTACTTC. It encodes CASSQAGQETQYF.

The chain uses TRBV6-4 and TRBJ2-1, with 8 nucleotides matching TRBD2. V was pared by 2 bases and J by 3 bases, with 3 bases of the junction left unmatched. CDR3 length: 15 amino acids. Germline loops: CDR1 MRHNA, CDR2 SNTAGT. CDR3 sequence: CASSDEAGGYNEQFF. The CDR3 DNA reads as TGTGCCAGCAGTGACGAGGCGGGGGGCTACAATGAGCAGTTCTTC.

V is TRBV2 and J is TRBJ2-5; maybe TRBD1 (6 bases). Germline V lookup: CDR1 SNHLY, CDR2 FYNNEI. The V and J ends lost 1 base and 5 bases respectively, with 14 bases between them. There are 15 residues in the CDR3. This CDR3 reads CASSEGQAARETQYF. In DNA, the CDR3 is TGTGCCAGCAGTGAAGGACAGGCCGCCCGGGAGACCCAGTACTTC.

The chain links TRBV28 to TRBJ2-5, with 12 nucleotides matching TRBD2. Germline CDR1 and CDR2: MDHEN and SYDVKM. This CDR3 region has 16 residues. V shed 4 bases and J 5 bases; nucleotides not matched to a gene: 8. The CDR3 bases are TGTGCCAGCAGTTCTACACTAGCGGGGGGCCCGGAGACCCAGTACTTC. The encoded protein is CASSSTLAGGPETQYF. The full variable domain, completed using reference TRBV28 and TRBJ2-5, is DVKVTQSSRYLVKRTGEKVFLECVQDMDHENMFWYRQDPGLGLRLIYFSYDVKMKEKGDIPEGYSVSREKKERFSLILESASTNQTSMYLCASSSTLAGGPETQYFGPGTRLLVL.

V and J are TRBV4-2 and TRBJ2-3; 7 bases align to TRBD2. The CDR3 runs 20 residues. J lost 1 base, V lost 3 bases, and 19 bases had no gene match. Germline-derived CDR1 and CDR2 are LGHNA and YNFKEQ. Here the CDR3 DNA reads TGTGCCAGCAGCCAGAACTCCCCGGGACTAACCCTAGGAGGCACAGATACGCAGTATTTT. It codes for CASSQNSPGLTLGGTDTQYF.

The V call is TRBV18, the J call TRBJ1-4; D not certain. V was clipped by 5 bases and J by 2 bases, with 15 bases between them. CDR3 length: 16 residues. Per germline, CDR1 KGHSH and CDR2 LQKENI. The CDR3 nucleotides read TGTGCCAGCTCATCCAGTGAATTTTGGACTAATGAAAAACTGTTTTTT. This gives the protein CASSSSEFWTNEKLFF.

The chain links TRBV19 to TRBJ2-7; D call uncertain. CDR1 and CDR2 (germline): LNHDA, SQIVND (reference sequence). Trimming pared 5 bases from V and 0 bases from J, leaving 8 bases between. The CDR3 consists of 13 residues. CDR3 sequence: CASSAAPSYEQYF. CDR3 sequence (DNA): TGTGCCAGTAGTGCGGCACCCTCCTACGAGCAGTACTTC.

This chain links TRBV10-3 with TRBJ2-3; D is undetermined. The CDR3 sequence is 12 residues long. The V and J ends lost 8 bases and 2 bases respectively, with 8 bases between them. Germline V gene sequence: CDR1 ENHRY, CDR2 SYGVKD. CDR3 residues: CAIGPNTDTQYF. CDR3 coding DNA: TGTGCCATCGGGCCCAACACAGATACGCAGTATTTT.

The chain links TRBV15 to TRBJ2-3; a possible D gene is TRBD1 (7 bases). The V gene's germline CDR1 is LNHNV and CDR2 YYDKDF (reference sequence). V dropped 1 base and J dropped 5 bases, with 16 bases sitting between them. The CDR3 covers 16 residues. The CDR3 DNA sequence: TGTGCCACCAGCAGAGGGCTGACAGGGAGGAAAGATACGCAGTATTTT. Translating it yields CATSRGLTGRKDTQYF.

This sequence joins TRBV4-2 and TRBJ2-5, with D perhaps TRBD1 (8 bases). Germline CDR1 reads LGHNA; CDR2 reads YNFKEQ. The V end was cut by 2 bases, the J end by 5 bases, with 15 bases between. The CDR3 length is 15 residues. CDR3 protein: CASSQQNRGGETQYF. The CDR3 DNA sequence: TGTGCCAGCAGCCAACAGAACAGGGGGGGGGAGACCCAGTACTTC.

The J gene is TRBJ2-3, the V gene TRBV19; TRBD1 matches at 9 bases. The CDR3 has 17 residues. V lost 6 bases and J lost 8; bases outside the gene matches: 18. Germline lookup yields CDR1 LNHDA and CDR2 SQIVND (reference sequence). The CDR3 is CASRDRTGALGRGTQYF. The CDR3, as DNA: TGTGCCAGTAGAGATCGGACAGGGGCCTTGGGGAGGGGTACGCAGTATTTT.

V and J are TRBV12-3 or TRBV12-4 and TRBJ1-1, with D possibly matching TRBD1 (5 bases). The V and J ends lost 9 bases and 1 base respectively, with 12 bases between them. The CDR3 loop spans 13 amino acids. The CDR3 nucleotides read TGTGCCAGTCGCCGGGGGACGAACACTGAAGCTTTCTTT. Translated: CASRRGTNTEAFF.

V and J are TRBV29-1 and TRBJ1-2, with D perhaps matching TRBD1 (6 bases). Germline V gene data show CDR1 as SQVTM and CDR2 as ANQGSEA. CDR3 length equals 10 residues. The V and J ends lost 7 bases and 8 bases respectively, with 11 bases between them. The CDR3 reads CSAADRGYTF. The CDR3 region has the DNA TGCAGCGCCGCCGACAGGGGCTACACCTTC.

The chain uses TRBV2 and TRBJ1-2; D not resolved. In germline, CDR1 is SNHLY, CDR2 FYNNEI. The germline V and J ends were trimmed by 2 bases and 8 bases, with 6 bases remaining between them. The CDR3 consists of 11 residues. The CDR3 protein is CASSELGGYTF. CDR3 in DNA: TGTGCCAGCAGTGAACTGGGCGGCTACACCTTC. Complete variable domain (other parts from reference TRBV2 and TRBJ1-2): EPEVTQTPSHQVTQMGQEVILRCVPISNHLYFYWYRQILGQKVEFLVSFYNNEISEKSEIFDDQFSVERPDGSNFTLKIRSTKLEDSAMYFCASSELGGYTFGSGTRLTVV.